These T cell receptor beta chains were read from a single sample in a study of shared clonotypes between healthy human individuals. The assay was immunoSEQ multiplex PCR, and TCRdb's table has in-frame clones only and misses some. The profile shows around 2,000,000 clones, roughly 91% of them singletons. The sample was naive CD8+ T cells from PBMCs. The origin of the receptors is a man aged 18 to 29 in good health. Some clones in this sample may be carry-over from other donors' samples. Both conserved end residues are part of each CDR3. The order of the fields is CDR3 protein, D gene, V gene. The D gene is left open where the match is weak.

cdr3_aa: CASKLAGHTDTQYF
d_call: TRBD2
v_call: TRBV5-4

cdr3_aa: CATSRPLTTGTVTNEKLFF
d_call: TRBD1
v_call: TRBV15

cdr3_aa: CASSDPTTPRVYEQYF
d_call: .
v_call: TRBV2

cdr3_aa: CASRGTLTGELFF
d_call: .
v_call: TRBV2

cdr3_aa: CASSLHSSTDTQYF
d_call: .
v_call: TRBV14

cdr3_aa: CASSAGTSSEQYF
d_call: TRBD2
v_call: TRBV7-9

cdr3_aa: CASSLDRDFTYEQYF
d_call: .
v_call: TRBV7-8

cdr3_aa: CASSSKAALGGNEQFF
d_call: .
v_call: TRBV7-9

cdr3_aa: CASSIDKFRAEYGQDTQYF
d_call: .
v_call: TRBV19

cdr3_aa: CASSPSGGTYEQYF
d_call: TRBD2
v_call: TRBV10-2

cdr3_aa: CASSVSDPYHTGNTIYF
d_call: .
v_call: TRBV9

cdr3_aa: CATRPASYEQYF
d_call: .
v_call: TRBV7-9

cdr3_aa: CASSVAGRQAYEQFF
d_call: .
v_call: TRBV9

cdr3_aa: CASSPRGATPYEQYF
d_call: .
v_call: TRBV5-8

cdr3_aa: CASSRKGGGYYEQYF
d_call: .
v_call: TRBV7-9

cdr3_aa: CASSPPRTGSGNTIYF
d_call: TRBD1
v_call: TRBV18

cdr3_aa: CASSASGTGGHGTQYF
d_call: TRBD1
v_call: TRBV9

cdr3_aa: CASSPKTATGGHGEQYF
d_call: TRBD1
v_call: TRBV27

cdr3_aa: CASSLRAAYEQYF
d_call: .
v_call: TRBV7-2

cdr3_aa: CASSFFPGGIRFF
d_call: TRBD1
v_call: TRBV27

cdr3_aa: CASTELRISGNTIYF
d_call: .
v_call: TRBV6-1

cdr3_aa: CASSSIRGEDNEKLFF
d_call: .
v_call: TRBV5-5

cdr3_aa: CASSPLGPQGMDDTGELFF
d_call: .
v_call: TRBV2

cdr3_aa: CASTSGGPRDNEQFF
d_call: .
v_call: TRBV7-8

cdr3_aa: CASSLTGFQETQYF
d_call: .
v_call: TRBV7-6

cdr3_aa: CASAIVGGVSYNEQFF
d_call: .
v_call: TRBV27

cdr3_aa: CASSWNGGGGQPQHF
d_call: .
v_call: TRBV7-2

cdr3_aa: CASSVSGNGVYEQYF
d_call: TRBD2
v_call: TRBV9

cdr3_aa: CASSLRQGNYNEQFF
d_call: TRBD1
v_call: TRBV19

cdr3_aa: CASQGSTDTQYF
d_call: .
v_call: TRBV9

cdr3_aa: CASSPEFGIRSSYEQYF
d_call: .
v_call: TRBV4-1

cdr3_aa: CASSSTHGGRETQYF
d_call: .
v_call: TRBV7-3

cdr3_aa: CAWSAPPTTEAFF
d_call: .
v_call: TRBV30

cdr3_aa: CASSPASDTQYF
d_call: .
v_call: TRBV11-2

cdr3_aa: CASSKIAGYSYEQYF
d_call: TRBD2
v_call: TRBV5-4

cdr3_aa: CASSPPGREGLTDTQYF
d_call: TRBD2
v_call: TRBV28

cdr3_aa: CSVERWPAGGVNEQFF
d_call: TRBD2
v_call: TRBV29-1

cdr3_aa: CATSRARGTGNTIYF
d_call: .
v_call: TRBV15

cdr3_aa: CASSRDLIPNEQFF
d_call: .
v_call: TRBV7-9

cdr3_aa: CASSEVPGGMNTEAFF
d_call: .
v_call: TRBV6-4

cdr3_aa: CASSLGGPRSNQPQHF
d_call: .
v_call: TRBV5-6

cdr3_aa: CASTWGYTQYF
d_call: .
v_call: TRBV6-1

cdr3_aa: CASSSTRGGNQPQHF
d_call: .
v_call: TRBV7-9

cdr3_aa: CASLTRGEGRPESEQYF
d_call: .
v_call: TRBV28

cdr3_aa: CAWRTNGWHSPLHF
d_call: .
v_call: TRBV30

cdr3_aa: CASSTRAGSYEQYF
d_call: .
v_call: TRBV28

cdr3_aa: CASEIAGESPYNEQFF
d_call: TRBD2
v_call: TRBV7-9

cdr3_aa: CAWVPYRDPSGNTIYF
d_call: .
v_call: TRBV30

cdr3_aa: CASRLTGTSWYNEQFF
d_call: TRBD2
v_call: TRBV4-2

cdr3_aa: CAISTTEGTEAFF
d_call: .
v_call: TRBV10-3

cdr3_aa: CASSLYTNEQFF
d_call: .
v_call: TRBV6-6

cdr3_aa: CASSQAGKAKNIQYF
d_call: .
v_call: TRBV4-1

cdr3_aa: CASSGTVSYEQYF
d_call: .
v_call: TRBV6-5

cdr3_aa: CAISESGLAGGPDTQYF
d_call: TRBD2
v_call: TRBV10-3

cdr3_aa: CASSKEESKRRPQHF
d_call: .
v_call: TRBV21-1

cdr3_aa: CASSQGREQYF
d_call: .
v_call: TRBV4-1

cdr3_aa: CASRLPSGREKLFF
d_call: .
v_call: TRBV7-9

cdr3_aa: CASSPAAGAGANVLTF
d_call: TRBD2
v_call: TRBV7-9

cdr3_aa: CASSEDRLNTEAFF
d_call: .
v_call: TRBV28

cdr3_aa: CSVAPTSGFTDTQYF
d_call: TRBD2
v_call: TRBV29-1